The source of this T cell receptor beta chain is a study of T cell responses to AZD1222 COVID-19 vaccine. Study context: Pooling covered second doses at about 4 or about 12 weeks. Study-wide results and caveats: Along spike, vaccine-associated CD4 TCRs were found throughout, with dominance at 160-218 and 743-854. Only a handful of individuals given AZD1222 were seropositive at baseline. Nearly half of unique spike-specific TCRs reportedly avoided B.1.351 and B.1.1.7 mutated regions.

Method: immunoSEQ multiplex PCR; TCRdb's copy keeps in-frame clones and lacks some. The sample includes around 200,000 clones, approximately 86% of them seen just once. Germline V gene data show CDR1 as ENHRY and CDR2 as SYGVKD. The CDR3 is 14 residues long. The V and J ends lost 2 bases and 7 bases respectively, with 9 bases between them. Worth noting for this clone: Its antigen is unidentified.

This TCR was sampled from an adult in good health. The chain is built from TRBV10-3 and TRBJ1-6; D may be TRBD1 (5 bases). This sample comprised peripheral blood, obtained on day 0 of AZD1222 vaccination. DNA for the CDR3: TGTGCCATCAGTGAGACGGGGGGGAATTCACCCCTCCACTTT. This translates into CAISETGGNSPLHF.